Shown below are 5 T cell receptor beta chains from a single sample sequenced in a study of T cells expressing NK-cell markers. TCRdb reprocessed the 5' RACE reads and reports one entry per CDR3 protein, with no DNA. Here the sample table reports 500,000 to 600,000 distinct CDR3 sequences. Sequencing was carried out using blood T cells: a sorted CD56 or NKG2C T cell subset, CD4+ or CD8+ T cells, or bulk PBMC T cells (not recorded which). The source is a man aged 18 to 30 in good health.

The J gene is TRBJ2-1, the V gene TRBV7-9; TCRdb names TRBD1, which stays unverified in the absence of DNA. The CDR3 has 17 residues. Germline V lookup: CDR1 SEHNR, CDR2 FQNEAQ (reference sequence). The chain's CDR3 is CASRPSTGTGWYNEQFF.

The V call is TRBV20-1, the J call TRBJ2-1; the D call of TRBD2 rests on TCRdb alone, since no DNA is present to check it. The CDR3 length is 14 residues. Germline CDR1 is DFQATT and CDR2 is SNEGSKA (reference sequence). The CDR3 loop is CSATLADPRGEQFF.

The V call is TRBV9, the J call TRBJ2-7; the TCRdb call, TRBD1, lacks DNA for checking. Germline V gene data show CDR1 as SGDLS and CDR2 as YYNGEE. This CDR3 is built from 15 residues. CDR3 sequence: CASSVGDRGLYEQYF.

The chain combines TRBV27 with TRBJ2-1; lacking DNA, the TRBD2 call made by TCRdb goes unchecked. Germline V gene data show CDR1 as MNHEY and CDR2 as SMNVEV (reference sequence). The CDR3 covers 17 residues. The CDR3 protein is CASSLSIGTSGRVEQFF.

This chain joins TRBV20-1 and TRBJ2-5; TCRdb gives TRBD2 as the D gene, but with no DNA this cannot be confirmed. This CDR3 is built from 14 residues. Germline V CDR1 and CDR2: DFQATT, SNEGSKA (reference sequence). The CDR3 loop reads CSARVSGRVETQYF.